This T cell receptor beta chain was profiled in a study of blood T cell repertoires in COVID-19. About the study: Sites across the United States, Italy and Spain contributed samples from acute and convalescent COVID-19. Sources were T cells, B-cell-depleted T cells, or PBMCs; the material itself was cDNA or gDNA.

As originally analysed: How many nucleated cells were present was estimated from reference gene primer amplification. Assay used: immunoSEQ multiplex PCR; TCRdb lists only in-frame clones, some missing. The V and J calls and the clone size are those of that table, but D and trimming were determined from the DNA. The sample contains roughly 74,000 clones, approximately 86% of which appear only once. The CDR3 sequence is 15 residues long. Trimming took 3 bases from V and 4 from J; bases not matched to a gene: 5. Per germline, CDR1 LNHDA and CDR2 SQIVND (reference sequence). The specimen was peripheral blood. The receptor comes from a woman of 80 years or more with active or convalescent COVID-19. The J gene is TRBJ1-5, the V gene TRBV19, with TRBD1 matching over 8 bases. The CDR3 is CASSIKTGENQPQHF. The CDR3 DNA reads TGTGCCAGTAGTATTAAGACAGGGGAGAATCAGCCCCAGCATTTT.